The 5 T cell receptor beta chains reported below all come from one sample, sequenced in a study of T-cell reconstitution after alpha-beta-depleted transplantation in children. It was with unique molecular identifiers that the TCRbeta library was prepared. TCRdb independently ran MiXCR on the PCR reads; one entry per CDR3 protein. The sample records approximately 500,000 distinct CDR3 sequences, around 27% being singletons. The sample was PBMCs, taken before TCRalphabeta/CD19-depleted stem cell transplant. These receptors originate from a boy in the first two years of life with Wiskott-Aldrich syndrome, due to receive a stem cell transplant.

The chain recombines TRBV6-1 with TRBJ1-1; D unclear. The CDR3 sequence is 11 residues long. V was shortened by 7 bases and J by 2 bases, with 5 bases between the two germline ends. The germline CDR1 and CDR2 sequences are MNHNS and SASEGT. CDR3 loop: CASISNTEAFF. Here the CDR3 DNA reads TGTGCCAGCATTTCAAACACTGAAGCTTTCTTT.

The chain recombines TRBV28 with TRBJ2-3, with a possible D match to TRBD2 (5 bases). From germline, CDR1 is MDHEN and CDR2 SYDVKM. This CDR3 region has 14 residues. V was pared by 7 bases and J by 0 bases, with 11 bases between. CDR3: CASKSGSSTDTQYF. The CDR3 bases are TGTGCCAGCAAGAGCGGATCTAGCACAGATACGCAGTATTTT.

The chain employs TRBV14 and TRBJ2-4, with D maybe TRBD1 (6 bases). V was shortened by 3 bases and J by 0 bases, with 12 bases between the two germline ends. CDR1 and CDR2 (germline): SGHDN, FVKESK. The CDR3 totals 16 residues. CDR3 coding DNA: TGTGCCAGCAGCCAGGCGACAGGCCTAGCCAAAAACATTCAGTACTTC. Protein sequence: CASSQATGLAKNIQYF.

This clonotype has more than one count but fewer than ten. The chain uses TRBV20-1 and TRBJ2-1; 10 positions match TRBD2. Unmatched junction bases numbered 4, after V lost 1 base and J lost 7 bases. The CDR3 covers 14 residues. CDR1 and CDR2 (germline): DFQATT, SNEGSKA (reference sequence). The CDR3 protein is CSARVTSGRNEQFF. CDR3 sequence (DNA): TGCAGTGCTAGAGTGACTAGCGGGCGGAATGAGCAGTTCTTC.

This clonotype has only a few counts. Relative to the germline gene, one junction end is altered; a read error may explain this. The chain combines TRBV15 with TRBJ2-7; the match to TRBD2 covers 10 bases. The CDR3 spans 15 residues. Germline CDR1 reads LNHNV; CDR2 reads YYDKDF (reference sequence). The CDR3 DNA reads as TGTTCCACCAGCAGAGAGGGGCTAGCGGGAGAACGGCAGTACTTC. Its translation is CSTSREGLAGERQYF.